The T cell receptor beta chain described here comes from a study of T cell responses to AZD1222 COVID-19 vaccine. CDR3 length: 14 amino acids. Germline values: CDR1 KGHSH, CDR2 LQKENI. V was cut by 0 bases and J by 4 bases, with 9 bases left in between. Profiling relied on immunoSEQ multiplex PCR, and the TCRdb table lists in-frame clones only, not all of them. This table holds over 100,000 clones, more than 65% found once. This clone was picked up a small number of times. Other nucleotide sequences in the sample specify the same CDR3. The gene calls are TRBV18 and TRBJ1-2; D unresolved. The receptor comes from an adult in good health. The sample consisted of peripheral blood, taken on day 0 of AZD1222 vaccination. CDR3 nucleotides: TGTGCCAGCTCACCACCTGGACTCATCTATGGCTACACCTTC. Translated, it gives CASSPPGLIYGYTF.